Listed below are T cell receptor beta chains from one sample, sequenced in a study of T cell changes during pregnancy in multiple sclerosis. Data came from immunoSEQ multiplex PCR; TCRdb stores just in-frame clones and leaves some out. The table records about 45,000 clones, roughly 92% of them present only once. The sequencing used CD4+ T cells from peripheral blood mononuclear cells, collected in the third trimester of pregnancy. These receptors came from a female donor with multiple sclerosis, enrolled in a pregnancy study. Both conserved end residues are part of each CDR3. D genes are given only for firm matches. Expanded clones get a size class; other rows say once, few or many, or leave the size out.

j_call,d_call,clone_size,v_call,cdr3_aa,cdr3_nt
TRBJ2-1,TRBD2,NA,TRBV6-5,CASSYSKLAGGEQFF,TGTGCCAGCAGTTACTCGAAGCTAGCGGGAGGTGAGCAGTTCTTC
TRBJ2-1,TRBD2,once,TRBV19,CASSRREGGYNEQFF,TGTGCCAGTAGTCGGCGGGAGGGCGGGTACAATGAGCAGTTCTTC
TRBJ2-5,NA,once,TRBV19,CASSIARGETQYF,TGTGCCAGTAGTATTGCAAGAGGGGAGACCCAGTACTTC
TRBJ2-7,NA,NA,TRBV19,CASSTTDIGYEQYF,TGTGCCAGTAGTACGACAGATATCGGCTACGAGCAGTACTTC
TRBJ1-5,NA,once,TRBV29-1,CSVGGNNQPQHF,TGCAGCGTTGGCGGGAACAATCAGCCCCAGCATTTT
TRBJ2-1,TRBD2,NA,TRBV5-6,CASTVVRLAGGRNEQFF,TGTGCCAGCACCGTCGTCCGACTAGCGGGAGGGCGGAATGAGCAGTTCTTC
TRBJ1-5,NA,NA,TRBV5-4,CASSSQGENQPQHF,TGTGCCAGCAGCTCGCAAGGGGAAAATCAGCCCCAGCATTTT
TRBJ2-7,TRBD2,NA,TRBV6-1,CASSEPSGRGSYEQYF,TGTGCCAGCAGTGAACCTAGCGGGAGGGGTTCCTACGAGCAGTACTTC
TRBJ2-3,TRBD2,NA,TRBV5-1,CASSLAGAGATDTQYF,TGCGCCAGCAGCTTGGCCGGGGCGGGAGCGACAGATACGCAGTATTTT
TRBJ2-3,NA,NA,TRBV14,CASSQRTAVTDTQYF,TGTGCCAGCAGCCAACGGACAGCCGTCACAGATACGCAGTATTTT
TRBJ1-6,NA,NA,TRBV27,CASRIQSSSYNSPLHF,TGTGCCAGCAGGATACAGTCAAGCTCCTATAATTCACCCCTCCACTTT
TRBJ2-2,TRBD2,NA,TRBV6-1,CASSDISGRAGELFF,TGTGCCAGCAGTGATATTAGCGGGAGAGCCGGGGAGCTGTTTTTT
TRBJ1-5,NA,NA,TRBV19,CASSITGSNQPQHF,TGTGCCAGTAGTATAACAGGGAGCAATCAGCCCCAGCATTTT
TRBJ1-1,NA,NA,TRBV29-1,CSPHREGGMNTEAFF,TGCAGCCCCCATCGGGAGGGGGGGATGAACACTGAAGCTTTCTTT
TRBJ2-5,TRBD2,NA,TRBV18,CASSRGLAGQETQYF,TGTGCCAGCTCGCGGGGACTAGCGGGACAAGAGACCCAGTACTTC
TRBJ2-3,NA,NA,TRBV6-6,CASSTADTQYF,TGTGCCAGCAGTACGGCAGATACGCAGTATTTT
TRBJ1-1,NA,NA,TRBV19,CASSIRGRGNTEAFF,TGTGCCAGTAGTATAAGGGGCAGGGGAAACACTGAAGCTTTCTTT
TRBJ2-7,TRBD2,NA,TRBV4-2,CASSQESGTSGRRNEQYF,TGTGCCAGCAGCCAAGAATCGGGGACTAGCGGGAGGCGCAACGAGCAGTACTTC
TRBJ2-2,NA,NA,TRBV4-3,CASSPRLAGPGELFF,TGCGCCAGCAGCCCGAGGTTGGCGGGGCCCGGGGAGCTGTTTTTT
TRBJ2-7,NA,few,TRBV2,CASSENLYEQYF,TGTGCCAGCAGTGAAAATTTATACGAGCAGTACTTC
TRBJ2-1,NA,NA,TRBV7-9,CASSEGTRGRNEQFF,TGTGCCAGCAGCGAAGGGACTAGGGGGCGAAATGAGCAGTTCTTC
TRBJ1-2,TRBD1,NA,TRBV28,CASSLSGQGIAYTF,TGTGCCAGCAGTTTATCAGGACAGGGGATAGCATACACCTTC
TRBJ2-7,TRBD2,NA,TRBV6-5,CASSYSGRGSNEQYF,TGTGCCAGCAGTTACTCCGGGAGGGGTTCGAACGAGCAGTACTTC
TRBJ2-3,NA,NA,TRBV11-1,CASSLSNTQYF,TGTGCCAGCAGCCTTTCTAATACGCAGTATTTT
TRBJ2-1,TRBD1,NA,TRBV5-1,CASSLGQGYNEQFF,TGCGCCAGCAGCTTGGGACAGGGATACAATGAGCAGTTCTTC
TRBJ2-5,NA,NA,TRBV14,CASSPTRNQETQYF,TGTGCCAGCAGCCCGACTCGGAACCAAGAGACCCAGTACTTC
TRBJ2-7,TRBD2,once,TRBV10-3,CAISESTSGRLYEQYF,TGTGCCATCAGTGAGTCGACTAGCGGGAGGCTATACGAGCAGTACTTC
TRBJ2-5,TRBD2,NA,TRBV5-1,CASCELAGEIETQYF,TGCGCCAGCTGCGAACTAGCGGGAGAAATCGAGACCCAGTACTTC
TRBJ2-1,TRBD2,few,TRBV7-2,CASSLRRERAEQFF,TGTGCCAGCAGCTTGAGGCGGGAGAGGGCTGAGCAGTTCTTC
TRBJ2-3,NA,NA,TRBV7-2,CASSRQGGTSTDTQYF,TGTGCCAGCAGCCGCCAAGGAGGGACTAGCACAGATACGCAGTATTTT
TRBJ2-3,NA,NA,TRBV7-7,CASSSTGLSDTQYF,TGTGCTAGCAGCTCCACAGGGTTAAGCGATACGCAGTATTTT
TRBJ1-2,TRBD1,NA,TRBV7-3,CASSRAGGPGIENGYTF,TGTGCCAGCAGCCGAGCAGGGGGCCCTGGGATTGAGAATGGCTACACCTTC
TRBJ2-6,NA,once,TRBV29-1,CSVDSGANVLTF,TGCAGCGTTGATTCGGGGGCCAACGTCCTGACTTTC
TRBJ2-5,TRBD1,NA,TRBV29-1,CSVKDLHRGFTQETQYF,TGCAGCGTAAAAGATCTACACAGGGGTTTTACCCAAGAGACCCAGTACTTC
TRBJ2-7,TRBD2,NA,TRBV5-1,CASRREGEQYF,TGCGCCAGCAGACGGGAGGGAGAGCAGTACTTC
TRBJ2-5,TRBD1,NA,TRBV29-1,CSVRRGTGVISETQYF,TGCAGCGTTCGCCGTGGGACAGGAGTTATCTCGGAGACCCAGTACTTC
TRBJ2-5,NA,once,TRBV19,CASSIDRVQETQYF,TGTGCCAGTAGTATAGATCGTGTTCAAGAGACCCAGTACTTC
TRBJ2-7,TRBD1,NA,TRBV2,CASITPPGTGLGEQYF,TGTGCCAGCATTACTCCCCCCGGGACAGGGCTAGGCGAGCAGTACTTC